Below are 25 T cell receptor beta chains sequenced from a single sample in a study of cytomegalovirus exposure and HLA in healthy donors. PCR involved 60 Vbeta and 13 Jbeta primers. TCRdb's copy holds only in-frame clones and misses some; the assay was immunoSEQ multiplex PCR. The top ten hold around 6.3% of the sample, which has about 150,000 clones, about four fifths seen once. Source material: PBMCs. These receptors were taken from a middle-aged man in good health and CMV-seropositive.

V usage is TRBV7-2 and J usage is TRBJ2-5, with D possibly matching TRBD1 (5 bases). CDR1 and CDR2 from the germline V gene are SGHTA and FQGNSA. Trimming removed 1 base from V and 4 bases from J, with 10 bases in between. The CDR3 contains 14 residues. The CDR3 DNA reads TGTGCCAGCAGCTTAGTGTCTGGGGCAGAGACCCAGTACTTC. This sequence encodes CASSLVSGAETQYF.

The chain recombines TRBV6-6 with TRBJ2-3, with TRBD2 matching 8 bases. Trimming removed 2 bases from V and 5 bases from J; junction bases left unmatched: 9. This CDR3 is 16 amino acids long. Germline V gene lookup returns CDR1 MNHNY and CDR2 SVGAGI (reference sequence). The CDR3 DNA sequence: TGTGCCAGCAGTTACAGGGTTGAGCGGGAGAGAGATACGCAGTATTTT. Translated: CASSYRVERERDTQYF.

The V call is TRBV15, the J call TRBJ2-3; tentatively, D is TRBD2 (5 bases). V shed 1 base and J shed 1 base, with 9 bases lying between them. The CDR3 runs to 15 residues. From germline, CDR1 is LNHNV and CDR2 YYDKDF (reference sequence). CDR3 bases: TGTGCCACCAGCAGAGGCGGTAGCGGCACAGATACGCAGTATTTT. Translating gives CATSRGGSGTDTQYF.

V usage is TRBV6-6 and J usage is TRBJ1-4; no firm D call. V lost 7 bases and J 0 bases, leaving 6 bases between the germline ends. This CDR3 has 13 residues. The V gene's germline CDR1 is MNHNY and CDR2 SVGAGI (reference sequence). CDR3 coding DNA: TGTGCCAGCACTGGGCCAACTAATGAAAAACTGTTTTTT. Residues: CASTGPTNEKLFF.

The V and J genes are TRBV6-6 and TRBJ1-5; 10 bases align to TRBD1. J was trimmed by 7 bases and V by 5 bases; bases with no gene match: 8. Germline CDR1 is MNHNY and CDR2 is SVGAGI (reference sequence). The CDR3 is 15 amino acids. CDR3: CASSGGTGETQPQHF. DNA of the CDR3: TGTGCCAGCAGTGGGGGGACAGGGGAGACACAGCCCCAGCATTTT.

This chain connects TRBV5-1 to TRBJ1-1, with a weak D call TRBD1 (5 bases). This CDR3 contains 14 residues. Deletions cut 5 bases from V and 4 bases from J, with 15 bases between. Germline V CDR1 and CDR2: SGHRS, YFSETQ. In DNA, the CDR3 is TGCGCCAGCAGTCGTATGACAGCGACCACTGAAGCTTTCTTT. This encodes CASSRMTATTEAFF. The full variable domain, rest sourced from reference TRBV5-1 and TRBJ1-1, is KAGVTQTPRYLIKTRGQQVTLSCSPISGHRSVSWYQQTPGQGLQFLFEYFSETQRNKGNFPGRFSGRQFSNSRSEMNVSTLELGDSALYLCASSRMTATTEAFFGQGTRLTVV.

The chain recombines TRBV6-5 with TRBJ1-5, with D perhaps matching TRBD1 (5 bases). The CDR3 consists of 15 residues. Between the trimmed V and J ends, which lost 6 bases and 0 bases, there was a span of 12 bases. The germline V gene encodes CDR1 MNHEY and CDR2 SVGAGI. The CDR3 sequence: CASSLDSNSNQPQHF. The CDR3 DNA reads as TGTGCCAGCAGCCTCGACAGTAATAGCAATCAGCCCCAGCATTTT.

The chain carries TRBV30 and TRBJ2-1; 7 bases are a match to TRBD2. Germline CDR1 GTSNPN, CDR2 SVGIG (reference sequence). The CDR3 covers 14 residues. With V trimmed by 5 bases and J by 9 bases, 13 bases remained unmatched. The CDR3 region has the DNA TGTGCCTGGGCACCGGGACTACCTCTGGGTGAGCAGTTCTTC. This gives the protein CAWAPGLPLGEQFF. Full variable domain (remainder filled in from reference TRBV30 and TRBJ2-1): SQTIHQWPATLVQPVGSPLSLECTVEGTSNPNLYWYRQAAGRGLQLLFYSVGIGQISSEVPQNLSASRPQDRQFILSSKKLLLSDSGFYLCAWAPGLPLGEQFFGPGTRLTVL.

The chain couples TRBV7-2 to TRBJ2-1, with 10 bases identical to TRBD2. This CDR3 has 15 amino acids. Germline V gives CDR1 SGHTA, CDR2 FQGNSA. V dropped 5 bases and J dropped 6; count of bases not matched to a gene: 7. The DNA for the CDR3 is TGTGCCAGCAGCCAAGCTAGCGGGAGTGGCAATGAGCAGTTCTTC. Its translation is CASSQASGSGNEQFF.

The chain is built from TRBV10-3 and TRBJ1-6; D not resolved. V lost 2 bases and J 5 bases, leaving 13 bases between the germline ends. This CDR3 region has 16 residues. Germline V gives CDR1 ENHRY, CDR2 SYGVKD. The CDR3 coding sequence is TGTGCCATCAGTGAGATGACGGGAGGGAATAATTCACCCCTCCACTTT. Its protein is CAISEMTGGNNSPLHF.

This chain links TRBV11-2 with TRBJ2-5, with 9 positions matching TRBD2. Germline CDR1 and CDR2: SGHAT and FQNNGV. Trimming at V came to 1 base and at J to 4 bases, leaving 4 bases not matched to a gene. CDR3 size: 15 residues. CDR3 DNA sequence: TGTGCCAGCAGCTTAGGCGGCGGGAGGGTAGAGACCCAGTACTTC. Protein product: CASSLGGGRVETQYF.

The DNA of the CDR3 is TGCGCCAGCAGCGGCACCTTAGCGGGAGCTCACAATGAGCAGTTCTTC. It translates to CASSGTLAGAHNEQFF. V usage is TRBV5-1 and J usage is TRBJ2-1; TRBD2 matches at 9 bases. CDR1 is SGHRS and CDR2 is YFSETQ in the germline V gene. V shed 4 bases and J 5 bases; nucleotides not matched to a gene: 10. CDR3 size: 16 residues.

The V call is TRBV5-1, the J call TRBJ2-5, with 8 bases that match TRBD1. The CDR3 runs to 17 residues. Germline V gene lookup returns CDR1 SGHRS and CDR2 YFSETQ. With V trimmed by 0 bases and J by 2 bases, 9 bases remained unmatched. CDR3 protein: CASSLGSGGALQETQYF. As DNA, the CDR3 is TGCGCCAGCAGCTTGGGGTCAGGGGGCGCTTTGCAAGAGACCCAGTACTTC.

The V and J genes are TRBV5-8 and TRBJ2-3, with D tentatively TRBD2 (5 bases). CDR3 length: 14 residues. Germline V gene sequence: CDR1 SGHTS, CDR2 YDEGEE. CDR3 DNA sequence: TGTGCGCAAAGAGGGCAACAGAGCACAGATACGCAGTATTTT. It codes for CAQRGQQSTDTQYF.

The CDR3 is CASSADSDQETQYF. DNA of the CDR3: TGTGCCAGCAGCGCGGACTCAGATCAAGAGACCCAGTACTTC. The chain has TRBV9 and TRBJ2-5; D possibly corresponds to TRBD2 (5 bases). Per the germline V gene, CDR1 is SGDLS and CDR2 is YYNGEE. Trimming shortened V by 3 bases and J by 2 bases, and 11 bases separated the two germline ends. This CDR3 spans 14 amino acids.

The chain couples TRBV2 to TRBJ2-3, with 11 bases matching TRBD2. V was pared by 6 bases and J by 5 bases, with 7 bases of the junction left unmatched. CDR3 size: 15 residues. Germline CDR1 SNHLY, CDR2 FYNNEI. The CDR3 loop reads CASSLAGGGEDTQYF. As DNA, the CDR3 is TGTGCCAGCAGCCTAGCGGGAGGCGGGGAAGATACGCAGTATTTT.

V is TRBV6-5 and J is TRBJ2-5, with D hard to call. The CDR3 covers 15 residues. V was pared by 0 bases and J by 3 bases, with 11 bases between. Germline-derived CDR1 and CDR2 are MNHEY and SVGAGI. CDR3 coding DNA: TGTGCCAGCAGTTACTCCCCTCGTTTAGAAGAGACCCAGTACTTC. Its protein product is CASSYSPRLEETQYF.

This chain links TRBV28 with TRBJ2-5; TRBD2 matches at 13 bases. Germline V gives CDR1 MDHEN, CDR2 SYDVKM. The CDR3 has 17 amino acids. Trimming took 3 bases from V and 1 from J; bases not matched to a gene: 5. The DNA of the CDR3 is TGTGCCAGCAGTTTTCCGGGACTAGCGGGACTCCAAGAGACCCAGTACTTC. The encoded protein is CASSFPGLAGLQETQYF.

This chain uses TRBV21-1 with TRBJ2-1; the table's TRBD2 call for D was not verified on the DNA. TRBV21-1 is a known pseudogene. This CDR3 comprises 17 residues. The CDR3 region is CASSALISGLGMNEQFF. CDR3 nucleotide sequence: TGTGCCAGCAGCGCCCTAATTTCGGGACTAGGGATGAATGAGCAGTTCTTC.

The chain uses TRBV7-8 and TRBJ2-1; D is uncertain. Trimming removed 5 bases at V and 8 bases at J, with 10 bases between. There are 12 residues in the CDR3. CDR1 and CDR2 from the germline V gene are SGHVS and FQNEAQ. CDR3 amino acids: CASSPYGHEQFF. CDR3 bases: TGTGCCAGCAGCCCCTATGGGCATGAGCAGTTCTTC.

This chain uses TRBV10-3 with TRBJ1-5, with TRBD1 matching 7 bases. V shed 5 bases and J 5 bases; nucleotides not matched to a gene: 6. This CDR3 region has 14 residues. Germline V CDR1 and CDR2: ENHRY, SYGVKD. The CDR3 region is CAISRQGFDQPQHF. CDR3 coding DNA: TGTGCCATCAGTCGACAGGGATTTGATCAGCCCCAGCATTTT.

V and J are TRBV30 and TRBJ2-3; D is perhaps TRBD2 (5 bases). V lost 3 bases to trimming and J lost 4 bases, with 14 bases between them. The CDR3 is 14 residues long. The germline gives CDR1 GTSNPN, CDR2 SVGIG (reference sequence). The CDR3: CAWSPAAGADTQYF. The CDR3 bases are TGTGCCTGGAGCCCGGCGGCGGGCGCAGATACGCAGTATTTT.

The chain has TRBV5-1 and TRBJ2-2, with D possibly TRBD1 on 5 matching bases. Germline V lookup: CDR1 SGHRS, CDR2 YFSETQ. The CDR3 is 15 residues long. Trimming took off 4 bases at V and 4 bases at J, with 14 bases between the two ends. In DNA, the CDR3 is TGCGCCAGCAGCCCCCAGGGATCTCCCACCGGGGAGCTGTTTTTT. This sequence encodes CASSPQGSPTGELFF.

This clone appeared a single time. This chain uses TRBV6-1 with TRBJ2-2; a possible D gene is TRBD2 (6 bases). The germline CDR1 and CDR2 sequences are MNHNS and SASEGT. The V gene lost 8 bases and the J gene lost 5 bases, with 6 bases spanning the gap. The CDR3 is 11 amino acids. Here the CDR3 reads CASRGTGELFF. The CDR3 region has the DNA TGTGCCAGCCGGGGGACCGGGGAGCTGTTTTTT.

The chain joins TRBV5-1 to TRBJ2-5, with TRBD1 matching over 9 bases. With 4 bases clipped from V and 4 bases from J, the junction kept 8 bases outside the gene matches. In germline, CDR1 is SGHRS, CDR2 YFSETQ. The CDR3 spans 15 residues. Written as DNA, the CDR3 is TGCGCCAGCAGCCCAGGGACAGGGAGAGGAGAGACCCAGTACTTC. The encoded protein is CASSPGTGRGETQYF. Combining the CDR3 with reference TRBV5-1 and TRBJ2-5 gives the whole variable domain KAGVTQTPRYLIKTRGQQVTLSCSPISGHRSVSWYQQTPGQGLQFLFEYFSETQRNKGNFPGRFSGRQFSNSRSEMNVSTLELGDSALYLCASSPGTGRGETQYFGPGTRLLVL.